This T cell receptor (beta chain) was identified during a study of OX40 agonist ivuxolimab in advanced cancers. The repertoire was sequenced with immunoSEQ multiplex PCR; TCRdb's copy has only in-frame clones and lacks some. The sample contains 100,000 or so clones, 90% of which appear only once. Per the germline V gene, CDR1 is SGHRS and CDR2 is YFSETQ. The CDR3 length is 13 residues. V gave up 6 bases and J gave up 8 bases, with 14 bases separating them. The clonotype originates from an adult with an advanced solid tumor such as melanoma, head and neck, liver or kidney cancer. Material: CD4+ or CD8+ T cells sorted from blood, obtained in a trial of the OX40 agonist ivuxolimab. The gene calls are TRBV5-1 and TRBJ1-4; D is ambiguous. This chain's CDR3 is CASTEGSGEKLFF. For the CDR3, the DNA is TGCGCCAGCACTGAGGGATCGGGAGAAAAACTGTTTTTT. The full variable domain, completed using reference TRBV5-1 and TRBJ1-4, is KAGVTQTPRYLIKTRGQQVTLSCSPISGHRSVSWYQQTPGQGLQFLFEYFSETQRNKGNFPGRFSGRQFSNSRSEMNVSTLELGDSALYLCASTEGSGEKLFFGSGTQLSVL.